The subject of this entry is one T cell receptor (beta chain). The data stem from a study of CD8+ T cells in alopecia areata. The CDR3 has 13 residues. J gave up 5 bases and V 6 bases, and 5 bases lay outside the gene matches. Germline CDR1 is MNHNS and CDR2 is SASEGT. Sequencing relied on a cDNA template that was reverse transcribed from extracted RNA. Clones were read by immunoSEQ multiplex PCR, and TCRdb kept only the in-frame ones, dropping some. The data show almost 250,000 clones, roughly two thirds seen once. The sequence came from a human donor with alopecia areata. Sequenced material: CD4+ T cells sorted from blood, taken at week 0. This sequence joins TRBV6-1 and TRBJ1-1, with 8 bases aligning to TRBD1. The CDR3 bases are TGTGCCAGCAGGTACGACAGGGGTACTGAAGCTTTCTTT. This sequence encodes CASRYDRGTEAFF.